The 7 T cell receptor beta chains presented below share a single source sample, sequenced in a study of PD-L1 blockade in urothelial cancer. Profiling relied on immunoSEQ multiplex PCR, and the TCRdb table lists in-frame clones only, not all of them. The data contain roughly 45,000 clones, roughly 85% of them singletons. The sequenced sample was PBMCs, obtained around atezolizumab (anti-PD-L1) treatment. The receptors derive from a man between 60 and 70 years old with urothelial cancer.

A single count supports this clone. The V gene is TRBV12-5, the J gene TRBJ2-1, with TRBD1 matching 10 bases. The V and J ends lost 1 base and 7 bases, in that order; junction bases with no gene match: 22. CDR3 length equals 21 residues. Germline-derived CDR1 and CDR2 are LGHNT and FRNRAP. In nucleotides, the CDR3 is TGTGCTAGTGGTTTGGGGACGGGACAGGGGAATCGGGGGCGGGGGATGAATGAGCAGTTCTTC. Its translation is CASGLGTGQGNRGRGMNEQFF. Variable domain in full (rest from reference TRBV12-5 and TRBJ2-1): DARVTQTPRHKVTEMGQEVTMRCQPILGHNTVFWYRQTMMQGLELLAYFRNRAPLDDSGMPKDRFSAEMPDATLATLKIQPSEPRDSAVYFCASGLGTGQGNRGRGMNEQFFGPGTRLTVL.

V gene TRBV30 combines with J gene TRBJ1-1; D not certain. V lost 4 bases, J lost 0 bases, and 9 bases lay in between. The CDR3 has 13 residues. From germline, CDR1 is GTSNPN and CDR2 SVGIG (reference sequence). Here the CDR3 reads CAWNPFLNTEAFF. The CDR3, as DNA: TGTGCCTGGAATCCATTTCTGAACACTGAAGCTTTCTTT. Using reference TRBV30 and TRBJ1-1 for the parts outside the CDR3, the full variable domain is SQTIHQWPATLVQPVGSPLSLECTVEGTSNPNLYWYRQAAGRGLQLLFYSVGIGQISSEVPQNLSASRPQDRQFILSSKKLLLSDSGFYLCAWNPFLNTEAFFGQGTRLTVV.

This sequence joins TRBV15 and TRBJ2-7; D is ambiguous. Trimming stripped 0 bases from V and 3 bases from J, with 15 bases between. This CDR3 contains 16 residues. Germline loops: CDR1 LNHNV, CDR2 YYDKDF (reference sequence). The CDR3 is CATSRDLRGFYYEQYF. The CDR3 bases are TGTGCCACCAGCAGAGATCTTAGAGGCTTCTACTACGAGCAGTACTTC.

The chain is built from TRBV19 and TRBJ2-3; possible D gene TRBD2, 8 bases. V dropped 8 bases and J dropped 2 bases, with 17 bases sitting between them. CDR3 length: 15 amino acids. Germline V gene sequence: CDR1 LNHDA, CDR2 SQIVND (reference sequence). CDR3: CASGQAGGLTDTQYF. The CDR3, as DNA: TGTGCCAGTGGACAGGCGGGGGGCCTCACAGATACGCAGTATTTT.

The chain joins TRBV2 to TRBJ1-2, with TRBD1 as a possible D gene (6 bases). Between the trimmed V and J ends, which lost 5 bases and 7 bases, there was a span of 20 bases. From germline, CDR1 is SNHLY and CDR2 FYNNEI. There are 15 residues in the CDR3. The CDR3 region has the DNA TGTGCCAGCAGTTCCCTTGACAGGAGAGTGGGTGGCTACACCTTC. It specifies CASSSLDRRVGGYTF.

The chain has TRBV30 and TRBJ1-3; D is perhaps TRBD1 (5 bases). V shed 5 bases and J shed 4 bases, with 18 bases lying between them. This CDR3 has 15 amino acids. CDR1 GTSNPN and CDR2 SVGIG come from the germline V gene (reference sequence). The CDR3: CAWGIERGTGNTIYF. The CDR3 nucleotides are TGTGCCTGGGGGATAGAAAGGGGAACCGGAAACACCATATATTTT.

This chain connects TRBV2 to TRBJ1-1, with no clear D. CDR1 and CDR2 from the germline V gene are SNHLY and FYNNEI. The CDR3 is 15 residues long. Trimming stripped 3 bases from V and 1 base from J, with 12 bases between. CDR3 in DNA: TGTGCCAGCAGTGACAGGTTTGGGTCGAACACTGAAGCTTTCTTT. It encodes CASSDRFGSNTEAFF.